A selection of T cell receptor beta chains follows, all from one sample in a study of T cell responses to AZD1222 COVID-19 vaccine. Assay used: immunoSEQ multiplex PCR; TCRdb lists only in-frame clones, some missing. This sample has under 150,000 clones; approximately 94% occur once, and the top ten carry about 5%. Specimen: peripheral blood, collected on day 0 of AZD1222 vaccination. These receptors originate from an adult in good health. CDR3s include the opening cysteine and the closing phenylalanine or tryptophan. A D gene is named only where the DNA matches it firmly. Rows give clone size only sometimes, using once, few, many, or a class for an expanded clone.

V gene	D gene	J gene	clone size	CDR3 protein	CDR3 DNA
TRBV20-1	.	TRBJ2-3	.	CSASSGPDTQYF	TGCAGTGCTAGTTCGGGACCAGATACGCAGTATTTT
TRBV3-1/TRBV3-2	.	TRBJ2-5	.	CASSQDNRVRETQYF	TGTGCCAGCAGCCAAGATAACCGGGTGCGGGAGACCCAGTACTTC
TRBV10-3	TRBD2	TRBJ2-1	.	CAVTRGDYNEQFF	TGTGCCGTTACGCGGGGGGACTACAATGAGCAGTTCTTC
TRBV4-3	TRBD2	TRBJ2-6	.	CASSQVGRETPGANVLTF	TGCGCCAGCAGCCAAGTGGGGAGGGAGACACCTGGGGCCAACGTCCTGACTTTC
TRBV6-4	.	TRBJ2-3	.	CASSDSWGLGTDTQYF	TGTGCCAGCAGTGACTCGTGGGGGCTTGGCACAGATACGCAGTATTTT
TRBV4-1	.	TRBJ2-6	.	CASSQLPGANVLTF	TGCGCCAGCAGCCAGCTACCTGGGGCCAACGTCCTGACTTTC
TRBV10-3	.	TRBJ1-1	.	CAINRDNTEAFF	TGTGCCATTAACAGGGATAACACTGAAGCTTTCTTT
TRBV5-1	.	TRBJ1-3	.	CASSLEGNSGNTIYF	TGCGCCAGCAGCTTGGAGGGGAACTCTGGAAACACCATATATTTT
TRBV2	.	TRBJ2-2	.	CASNGQNTGELFF	TGTGCCAGCAATGGTCAGAACACCGGGGAGCTGTTTTTT
TRBV25-1	.	TRBJ2-3	.	CASSPWGGGISTDTQYF	TGTGCCAGCAGTCCCTGGGGCGGCGGGATAAGCACAGATACGCAGTATTTT
TRBV5-4	TRBD2	TRBJ2-7	.	CASSFAGTSLLYEQYF	TGTGCCAGCAGCTTTGCCGGGACTAGTCTCCTCTACGAGCAGTACTTC
TRBV3-1/TRBV3-2	.	TRBJ2-2	.	CASSQDSPRTGELFF	TGTGCCAGCAGCCAAGATAGCCCCAGGACCGGGGAGCTGTTTTTT
TRBV7-2	.	TRBJ2-1	few	CASSRRAYNEQFF	TGTGCCAGCAGCAGACGGGCCTACAATGAGCAGTTCTTC
TRBV3-1/TRBV3-2	.	TRBJ2-7	.	CASSSAYEQYF	TGTGCCAGCAGCTCAGCCTACGAGCAGTACTTC
TRBV19	.	TRBJ1-6	.	CASSILTDRSPLHF	TGTGCCAGTAGTATTTTGACGGACCGATCACCCCTCCACTTT
TRBV7-8	.	TRBJ2-7	once	CASSPLIGDYEQYF	TGTGCCAGCAGCCCCTTGATCGGGGACTACGAGCAGTACTTC
TRBV5-1	TRBD1	TRBJ2-7	.	CASSSIGQGYEQYF	TGCGCCAGCAGCTCCATCGGACAGGGGTACGAGCAGTACTTC
TRBV7-6	TRBD2	TRBJ2-3	.	CASSLGGLAADTQYF	TGTGCCAGCAGCTTAGGGGGACTAGCGGCTGATACGCAGTATTTT
TRBV6-5	TRBD1	TRBJ2-7	.	CASSSDRGSYEQYF	TGTGCCAGCAGTTCCGACAGGGGTTCCTACGAGCAGTACTTC
TRBV18	TRBD1	TRBJ1-3	.	CASSPRGRGNTIYF	TGTGCCAGCTCACCCAGGGGGAGAGGAAACACCATATATTTT
TRBV7-6	.	TRBJ1-6	.	CASSSAGAALEASPLHF	TGTGCCAGCAGCTCTGCAGGGGCCGCGCTAGAGGCCTCACCCCTCCACTTT
TRBV5-4	.	TRBJ2-5	.	CASSSRDSVRETQYF	TGTGCCAGCAGCTCGCGGGACTCCGTTAGGGAGACCCAGTACTTC
TRBV19	TRBD1	TRBJ2-7	once	CASSRGQGPYEQYF	TGTGCCAGTAGTAGGGGACAGGGGCCCTACGAGCAGTACTTC
TRBV9	.	TRBJ2-7	.	CASSSSLGREQYF	TGTGCCAGCAGCTCCTCGCTAGGGCGCGAGCAGTACTTC
TRBV9	TRBD2	TRBJ2-3	.	CASSVGGRGTDTQYF	TGTGCCAGCAGCGTCGGGGGGAGGGGCACAGATACGCAGTATTTT
TRBV27	.	TRBJ1-5	.	CASLLAVGPQPQHF	TGTGCCAGCCTTCTGGCGGTGGGACCTCAGCCCCAGCATTTT
TRBV5-4	.	TRBJ1-1	.	CASSHRDLNTEAFF	TGTGCCAGCAGCCACAGGGATTTGAACACTGAAGCTTTCTTT
TRBV6-5	TRBD1	TRBJ1-5	once	CASSYSWTGEQPQHF	TGTGCCAGCAGTTACTCCTGGACAGGGGAACAGCCCCAGCATTTT
TRBV4-1	.	TRBJ2-7	.	CASSQGQGTAYEQYF	TGCGCCAGCAGCCAAGGCCAGGGGACCGCCTACGAGCAGTACTTC
TRBV29-1	.	TRBJ2-2	once	CSADVVDNTGELFF	TGCAGCGCTGACGTTGTAGACAACACCGGGGAGCTGTTTTTT
TRBV19	TRBD1	TRBJ1-1	.	CASSMFPRRDRGVAFF	TGTGCCAGTAGTATGTTCCCCCGCCGGGACAGGGGGGTTGCTTTCTTT
TRBV7-2	.	TRBJ1-2	.	CASSLATALRGYTF	TGTGCCAGCAGCTTAGCCACAGCATTAAGGGGCTACACCTTC
TRBV4-3	TRBD1	TRBJ1-5	.	CASSPDRAGPQHF	TGCGCCAGCAGCCCGGACAGGGCAGGGCCCCAGCATTTT